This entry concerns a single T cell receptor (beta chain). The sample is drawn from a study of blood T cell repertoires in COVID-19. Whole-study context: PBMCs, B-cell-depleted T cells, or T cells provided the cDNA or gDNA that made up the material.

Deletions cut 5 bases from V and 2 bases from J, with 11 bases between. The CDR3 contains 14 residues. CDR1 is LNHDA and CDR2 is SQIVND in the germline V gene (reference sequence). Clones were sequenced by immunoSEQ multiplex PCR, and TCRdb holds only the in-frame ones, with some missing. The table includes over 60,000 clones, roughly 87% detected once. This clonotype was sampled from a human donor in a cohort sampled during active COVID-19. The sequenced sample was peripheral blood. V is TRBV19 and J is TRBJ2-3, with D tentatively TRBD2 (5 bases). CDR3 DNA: TGTGCCAGTAGTCCTACGACTACCACAGATACGCAGTATTTT. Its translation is CASSPTTTTDTQYF.